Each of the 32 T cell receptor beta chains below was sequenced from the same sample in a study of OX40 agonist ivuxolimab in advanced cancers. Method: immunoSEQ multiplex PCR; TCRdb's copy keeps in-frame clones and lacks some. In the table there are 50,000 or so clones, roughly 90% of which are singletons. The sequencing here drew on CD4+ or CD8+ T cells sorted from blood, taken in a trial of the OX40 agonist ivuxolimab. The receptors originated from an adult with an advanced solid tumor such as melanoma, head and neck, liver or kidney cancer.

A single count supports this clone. For the CDR3, the DNA is TGCAGCGTTGTCGGGGGGCGTGCAACTAATGAAAAACTGTTTTTT. This translates into CSVVGGRATNEKLFF. The chain uses TRBV29-1 and TRBJ1-4; D possibly corresponds to TRBD1 (6 bases). V was shortened by 4 bases and J by 0 bases, with 12 bases between the two germline ends. Germline V gene lookup returns CDR1 SQVTM and CDR2 ANQGSEA. The CDR3 runs to 15 residues.

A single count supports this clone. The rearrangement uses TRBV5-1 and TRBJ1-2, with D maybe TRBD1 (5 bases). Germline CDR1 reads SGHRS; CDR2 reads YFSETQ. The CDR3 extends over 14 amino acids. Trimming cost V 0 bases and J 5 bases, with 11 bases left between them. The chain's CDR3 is CASSLGGATYGYTF. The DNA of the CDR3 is TGCGCCAGCAGCTTGGGAGGGGCGACATATGGCTACACCTTC.

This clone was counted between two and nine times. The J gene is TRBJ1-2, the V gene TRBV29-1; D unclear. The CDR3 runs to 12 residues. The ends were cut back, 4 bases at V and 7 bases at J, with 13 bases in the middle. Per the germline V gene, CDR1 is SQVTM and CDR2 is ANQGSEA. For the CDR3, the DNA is TGCAGCGTTGTGGGTGGGTTTAGTGGCTACACCTTC. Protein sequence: CSVVGGFSGYTF.

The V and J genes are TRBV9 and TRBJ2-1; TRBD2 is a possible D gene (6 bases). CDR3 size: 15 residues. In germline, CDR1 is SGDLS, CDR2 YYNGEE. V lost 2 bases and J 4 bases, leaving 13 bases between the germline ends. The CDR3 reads CASSVGGETYNEQFF. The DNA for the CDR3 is TGTGCCAGCAGCGTTGGCGGGGAGACTTACAATGAGCAGTTCTTC.

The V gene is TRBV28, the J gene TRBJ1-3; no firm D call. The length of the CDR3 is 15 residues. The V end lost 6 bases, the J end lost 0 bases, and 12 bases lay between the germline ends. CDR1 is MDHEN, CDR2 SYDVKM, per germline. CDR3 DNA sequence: TGTGCCAGCAGCCTCGGGTTGAGCTCTGGAAACACCATATATTTT. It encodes CASSLGLSSGNTIYF.

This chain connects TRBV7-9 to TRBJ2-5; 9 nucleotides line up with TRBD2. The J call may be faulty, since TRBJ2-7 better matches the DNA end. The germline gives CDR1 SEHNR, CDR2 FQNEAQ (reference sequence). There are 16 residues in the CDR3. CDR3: CASSLDPSGISYEQYF. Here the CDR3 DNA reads TGTGCCAGCAGCTTAGATCCTAGCGGGATTTCCTACGAGCAGTACTTC.

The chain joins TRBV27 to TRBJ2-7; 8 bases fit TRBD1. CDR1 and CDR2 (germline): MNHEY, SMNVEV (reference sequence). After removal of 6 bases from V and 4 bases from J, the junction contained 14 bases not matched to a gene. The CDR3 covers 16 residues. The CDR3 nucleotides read TGTGCCAGCAGCCCTGACGCAGGGGGCGCCGGGTACGAGCAGTACGTC. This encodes CASSPDAGGAGYEQYV.

The CDR3 DNA reads as TGTGCCAGCAGTAATACGGGGCGGGAGACCCAGTACTTC. It yields the protein CASSNTGRETQYF. J is TRBJ2-5 and V is TRBV7-9; D may match TRBD1 or TRBD2 (5 bases each). The CDR3 totals 13 residues. Trimming shortened V by 6 bases and J by 5 bases, and 13 bases separated the two germline ends. The germline gives CDR1 SEHNR, CDR2 FQNEAQ (reference sequence). The whole variable domain, remainder taken from reference TRBV7-9 and TRBJ2-5, is DTGVSQNPRHKITKRGQNVTFRCDPISEHNRLYWYRQTLGQGPEFLTYFQNEAQLEKSRLLSDRFSAERPKGSFSTLEIQRTEQGDSAMYLCASSNTGRETQYFGPGTRLLVL.

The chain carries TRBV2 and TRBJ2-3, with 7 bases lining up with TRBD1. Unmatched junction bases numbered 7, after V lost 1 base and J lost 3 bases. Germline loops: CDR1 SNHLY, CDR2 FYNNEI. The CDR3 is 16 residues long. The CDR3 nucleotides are TGTGCCAGCAGTGAAGGACAGGGCGGGTGGACAGATACGCAGTATTTT. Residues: CASSEGQGGWTDTQYF.

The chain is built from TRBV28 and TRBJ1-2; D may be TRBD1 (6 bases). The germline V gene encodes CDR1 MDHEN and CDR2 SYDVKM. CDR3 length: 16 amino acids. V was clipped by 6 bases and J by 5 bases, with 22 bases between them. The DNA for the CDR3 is TGTGCCAGCAGCCCTAAACCCCCGGGACAAGTATATGGCTACACCTTC. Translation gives CASSPKPPGQVYGYTF.

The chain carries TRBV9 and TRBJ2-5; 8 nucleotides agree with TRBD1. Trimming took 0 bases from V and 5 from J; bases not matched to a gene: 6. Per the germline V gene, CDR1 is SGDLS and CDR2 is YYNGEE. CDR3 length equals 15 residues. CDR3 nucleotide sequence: TGTGCCAGCAGCGTAGGGACAGGGATGTGGGAGACCCAGTACTTC. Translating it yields CASSVGTGMWETQYF.

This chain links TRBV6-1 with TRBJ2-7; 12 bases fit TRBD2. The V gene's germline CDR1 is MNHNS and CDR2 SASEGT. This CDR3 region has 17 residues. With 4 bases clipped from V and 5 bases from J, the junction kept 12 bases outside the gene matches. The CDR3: CASSVWETSGRYNEQYF. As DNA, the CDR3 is TGTGCCAGCAGTGTTTGGGAGACTAGCGGGAGATACAACGAGCAGTACTTC.

The CDR3: CASSELAPQETQYF. CDR3 sequence (DNA): TGTGCCAGCAGTGAATTAGCGCCCCAAGAGACCCAGTACTTC. The V and J genes are TRBV2 and TRBJ2-5, with D perhaps matching TRBD2 (5 bases). Trimming pared 2 bases from V and 1 base from J, leaving 8 bases between. CDR3 size: 14 residues. Germline CDR1 is SNHLY and CDR2 is FYNNEI.

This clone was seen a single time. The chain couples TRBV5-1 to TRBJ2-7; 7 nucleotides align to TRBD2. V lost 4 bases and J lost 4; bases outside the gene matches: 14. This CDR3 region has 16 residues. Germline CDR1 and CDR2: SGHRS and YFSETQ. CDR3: CASSPSPSGDVYEQYF. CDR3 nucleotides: TGCGCCAGCAGCCCCTCCCCTAGCGGAGATGTGTACGAGCAGTACTTC.

CDR3 DNA sequence: TGTGCCAGCAGCTTAGAAGCGGGGGCCTCCAACTCCTACAATGAGCAGTTCTTC. It translates to CASSLEAGASNSYNEQFF. This chain connects TRBV7-8 to TRBJ2-1, with TRBD2 matching 8 bases. Germline CDR1 reads SGHVS; CDR2 reads FQNEAQ. This CDR3 spans 18 amino acids. J gave up 0 bases and V 1 base, and 8 bases lay outside the gene matches. The variable domain in full, with the rest retrieved from reference TRBV7-8 and TRBJ2-1, is GAGVSQSPRYKVAKRGQDVALRCDPISGHVSLFWYQQALGQGPEFLTYFQNEAQLDKSGLPSDRFFAERPEGSVSTLKIQRTQQEDSAVYLCASSLEAGASNSYNEQFFGPGTRLTVL.

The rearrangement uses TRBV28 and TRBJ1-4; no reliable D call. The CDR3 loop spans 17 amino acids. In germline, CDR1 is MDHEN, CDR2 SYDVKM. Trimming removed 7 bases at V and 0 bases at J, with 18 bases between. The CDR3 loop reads CASTASRLPATNEKLFF. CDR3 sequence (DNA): TGTGCCAGCACCGCCTCTCGACTCCCTGCAACTAATGAAAAACTGTTTTTT.

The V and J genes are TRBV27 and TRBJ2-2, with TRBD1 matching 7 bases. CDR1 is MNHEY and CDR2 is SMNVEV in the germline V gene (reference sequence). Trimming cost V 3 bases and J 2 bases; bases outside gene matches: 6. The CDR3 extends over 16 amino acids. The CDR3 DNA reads TGTGCCAGCAGTTTTTGGGGACAGCTAAACACCGGGGAGCTGTTTTTT. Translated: CASSFWGQLNTGELFF.

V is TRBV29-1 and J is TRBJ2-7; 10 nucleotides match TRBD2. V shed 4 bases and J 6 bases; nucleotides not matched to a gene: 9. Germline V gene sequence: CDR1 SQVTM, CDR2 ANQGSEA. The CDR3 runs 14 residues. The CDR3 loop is CSVVWASGSGEQYF. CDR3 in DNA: TGCAGCGTTGTATGGGCTAGCGGGAGTGGCGAGCAGTACTTC.

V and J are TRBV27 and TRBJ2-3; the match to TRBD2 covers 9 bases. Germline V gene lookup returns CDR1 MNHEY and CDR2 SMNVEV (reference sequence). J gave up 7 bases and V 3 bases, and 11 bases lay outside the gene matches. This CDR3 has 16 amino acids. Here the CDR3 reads CASSFSGGRVPYTQYF. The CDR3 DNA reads TGTGCCAGCAGTTTTTCGGGCGGGAGGGTCCCATATACGCAGTATTTT.

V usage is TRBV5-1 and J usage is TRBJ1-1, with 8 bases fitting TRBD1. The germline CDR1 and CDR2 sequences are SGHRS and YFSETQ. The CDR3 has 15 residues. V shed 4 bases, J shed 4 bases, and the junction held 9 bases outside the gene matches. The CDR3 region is CASSTGTGGSTEAFF. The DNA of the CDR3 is TGCGCCAGCAGCACCGGGACAGGAGGGTCCACTGAAGCTTTCTTT.

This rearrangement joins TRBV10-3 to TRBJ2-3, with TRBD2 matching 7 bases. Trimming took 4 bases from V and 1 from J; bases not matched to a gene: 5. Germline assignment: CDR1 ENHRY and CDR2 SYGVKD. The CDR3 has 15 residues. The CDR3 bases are TGTGCCATCAGTGCCCTGGGGGGGGGCACAGATACGCAGTATTTT. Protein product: CAISALGGGTDTQYF.

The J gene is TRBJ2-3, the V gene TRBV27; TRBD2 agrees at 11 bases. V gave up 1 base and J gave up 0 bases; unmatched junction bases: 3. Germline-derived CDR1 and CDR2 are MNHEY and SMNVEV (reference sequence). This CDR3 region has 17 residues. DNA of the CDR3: TGTGCCAGCAGTTTATTAGCGGGAGGGCTTAGCACAGATACGCAGTATTTT. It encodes CASSLLAGGLSTDTQYF.

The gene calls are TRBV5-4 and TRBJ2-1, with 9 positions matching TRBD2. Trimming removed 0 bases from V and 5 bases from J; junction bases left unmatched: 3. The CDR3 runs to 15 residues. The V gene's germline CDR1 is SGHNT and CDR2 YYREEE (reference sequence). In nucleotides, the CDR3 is TGTGCCAGCAGCTTGGTAGCGGGGGACAACAATGAGCAGTTCTTC. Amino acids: CASSLVAGDNNEQFF. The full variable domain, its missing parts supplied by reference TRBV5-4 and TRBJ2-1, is ETGVTQSPTHLIKTRGQQVTLRCSSQSGHNTVSWYQQALGQGPQFIFQYYREEENGRGNFPPRFSGLQFPNYSSELNVNALELDDSALYLCASSLVAGDNNEQFFGPGTRLTVL.

CDR3 DNA sequence: TGCGCCAGCTACGCAGGTCCGGGACAGGGTACCTACGAGCAGTACTTC. Protein sequence: CASYAGPGQGTYEQYF. V and J are TRBV5-1 and TRBJ2-7, with TRBD1 identical over 9 bases. CDR3 size: 16 residues. V lost 7 bases, J lost 2 bases, and 13 bases stayed unmatched. Germline loops: CDR1 SGHRS, CDR2 YFSETQ.

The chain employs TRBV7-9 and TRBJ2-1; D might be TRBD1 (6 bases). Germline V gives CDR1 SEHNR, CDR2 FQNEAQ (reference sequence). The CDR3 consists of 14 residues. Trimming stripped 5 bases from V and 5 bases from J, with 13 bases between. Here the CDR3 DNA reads TGTGCCAGCAGCCCGACAGGTAACCACAATGAGCAGTTCTTC. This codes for CASSPTGNHNEQFF.

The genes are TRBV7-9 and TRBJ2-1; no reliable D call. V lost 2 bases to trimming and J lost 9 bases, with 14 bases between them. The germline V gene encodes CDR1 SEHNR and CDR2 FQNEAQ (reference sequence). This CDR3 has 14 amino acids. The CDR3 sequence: CASSLTTQRSEQFF. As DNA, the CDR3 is TGTGCCAGCAGCTTAACGACACAGAGGAGTGAGCAGTTCTTC.

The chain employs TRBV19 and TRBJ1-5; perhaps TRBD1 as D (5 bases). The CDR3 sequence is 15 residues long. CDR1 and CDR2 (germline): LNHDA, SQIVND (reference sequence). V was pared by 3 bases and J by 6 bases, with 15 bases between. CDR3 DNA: TGTGCCAGTAGTATCGAGGCAGGGCTCAGTCAGCCCCAGCATTTT. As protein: CASSIEAGLSQPQHF.

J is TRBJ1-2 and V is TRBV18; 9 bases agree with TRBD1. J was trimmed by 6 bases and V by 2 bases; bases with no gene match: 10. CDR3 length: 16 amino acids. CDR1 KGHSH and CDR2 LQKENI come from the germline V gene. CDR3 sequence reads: CASSPITGGAGDGYTF. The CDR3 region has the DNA TGTGCCAGCTCACCAATAACAGGGGGCGCGGGAGATGGCTACACCTTC.

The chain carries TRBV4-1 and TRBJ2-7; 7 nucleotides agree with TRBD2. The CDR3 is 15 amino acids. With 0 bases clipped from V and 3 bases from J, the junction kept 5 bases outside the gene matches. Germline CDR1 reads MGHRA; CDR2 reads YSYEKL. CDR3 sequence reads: CASSQDLAEVYEQYF. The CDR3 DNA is TGCGCCAGCAGCCAAGATCTAGCGGAGGTCTACGAGCAGTACTTC.

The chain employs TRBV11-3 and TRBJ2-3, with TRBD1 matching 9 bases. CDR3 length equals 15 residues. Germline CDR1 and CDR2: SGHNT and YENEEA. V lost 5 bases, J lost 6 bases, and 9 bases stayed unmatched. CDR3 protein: CASSLLGQGHDTQYF. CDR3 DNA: TGTGCCAGCAGCCTACTGGGACAGGGACACGATACGCAGTATTTT.

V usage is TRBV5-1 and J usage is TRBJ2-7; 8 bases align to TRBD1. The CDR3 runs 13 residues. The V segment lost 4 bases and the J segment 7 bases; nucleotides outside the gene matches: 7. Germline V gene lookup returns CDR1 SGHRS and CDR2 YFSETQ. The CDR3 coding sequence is TGCGCCAGCAGCGTACGGACAGGGATAGAGCAGTACTTC. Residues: CASSVRTGIEQYF.

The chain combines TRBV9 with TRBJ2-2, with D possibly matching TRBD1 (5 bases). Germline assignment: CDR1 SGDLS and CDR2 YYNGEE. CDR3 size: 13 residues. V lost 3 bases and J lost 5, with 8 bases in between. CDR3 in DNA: TGTGCCAGCAGCGCGGACACTACCGGGGAGCTGTTTTTT. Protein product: CASSADTTGELFF.